A single sample gave rise to the 26 T cell receptor beta chains below, sequenced in a study of control samples from healthy donors and cancer patients. Data came from immunoSEQ multiplex PCR; TCRdb stores just in-frame clones and leaves some out. Found here are approximately 110,000 clones, about nine tenths of them singletons; the top ten hold 3.5% to 4.5%. Sample: blood. These receptors were obtained from a human donor in good health. The donor label of this sample is uncertain.

The V and J genes are TRBV2 and TRBJ2-3, with D possibly TRBD1 on 6 matching bases. CDR3 size: 12 residues. V lost 7 bases to trimming and J lost 7 bases, with 12 bases between them. CDR1 is SNHLY and CDR2 is FYNNEI in the germline V gene. DNA of the CDR3: TGTGCCAGCACCTTAGGACAGTATACGCAGTATTTT. Its protein product is CASTLGQYTQYF.

The chain has TRBV14 and TRBJ2-2; D not certain. Trimming pared 6 bases from V and 4 bases from J, leaving 9 bases between. The CDR3 sequence is 13 residues long. Germline assignment: CDR1 SGHDN and CDR2 FVKESK. CDR3 in amino acids: CASRESSTGELFF. CDR3 sequence (DNA): TGTGCCAGCAGAGAGTCGTCCACCGGGGAGCTGTTTTTT.

CDR3 nucleotides: TGTGCCTTGGTCAACAATCAGCCCCAGCATTTT. Amino acid sequence: CALVNNQPQHF. The J gene is TRBJ1-5, the V gene TRBV11-3; no clear D. Trimming removed 11 bases at V and 3 bases at J, with 8 bases between. There are 11 residues in the CDR3. The germline V gene has CDR1 SGHNT and CDR2 YENEEA.

The chain joins TRBV19 to TRBJ2-3; possible D gene TRBD1, 5 bases. Deletions cut 6 bases from V and 4 bases from J, with 14 bases between. Germline CDR1 reads LNHDA; CDR2 reads SQIVND (reference sequence). The CDR3 sequence is 14 residues long. The CDR3 protein is CASRGGATSDTQYF. The CDR3 DNA reads as TGTGCCAGTAGAGGTGGGGCCACTTCAGATACGCAGTATTTT. Full variable domain (rest looked up from reference TRBV19 and TRBJ2-3): DGGITQSPKYLFRKEGQNVTLSCEQNLNHDAMYWYRQDPGQGLRLIYYSQIVNDFQKGDIAEGYSVSREKKESFPLTVTSAQKNPTAFYLCASRGGATSDTQYFGPGTRLTVL.

This clone was detected only once. This rearrangement joins TRBV19 to TRBJ1-5, with D possibly being TRBD1 (5 bases). Germline V CDR1 and CDR2: LNHDA, SQIVND (reference sequence). V gave up 6 bases and J gave up 3 bases, with 12 bases separating them. There are 14 residues in the CDR3. The CDR3 nucleotides read TGTGCCAGTAGGGCAGGACAAGTCAATCAGCCCCAGCATTTT. This codes for CASRAGQVNQPQHF.

V usage is TRBV2 and J usage is TRBJ1-1, with TRBD1 matching over 10 bases. The J segment lost 8 bases and the V segment lost 5 bases, leaving 5 bases of the junction unmatched. CDR3 size: 13 residues. Germline-derived CDR1 and CDR2 are SNHLY and FYNNEI. Here the CDR3 reads CASSSDRGGEAFF. CDR3 sequence (DNA): TGTGCCAGCAGTTCGGACAGGGGGGGCGAAGCTTTCTTT.

Remarks on this clone: Mismatch with germline at one junction end may stem from a read error. This chain joins TRBV23-1 and TRBJ1-6; D might be TRBD1 (5 bases). TRBV23-1 is labeled an ORF, and its function is uncertain. There are 14 residues in the CDR3. The CDR3 is CARSRVKGISPLHF. The CDR3 bases are TGCGCCAGAAGTCGGGTTAAGGGGATTTCACCCCTCCACTTT.

Comments on this clone: The same CDR3 also results from other DNA sequences found in this sample. The chain employs TRBV4-1 and TRBJ1-2; D may be TRBD1 (6 bases). Trimming took off 1 base at V and 5 bases at J, with 8 bases between the two ends. This CDR3 contains 13 residues. Germline V gene data show CDR1 as MGHRA and CDR2 as YSYEKL. The CDR3 region is CASSQGQGYGYTF. CDR3 DNA sequence: TGCGCCAGCAGCCAAGGGCAGGGGTATGGCTACACCTTC.

The J gene is TRBJ1-6, the V gene TRBV30; D might be TRBD1 (6 bases). The CDR3 is 13 residues long. Germline lookup yields CDR1 GTSNPN and CDR2 SVGIG (reference sequence). The V gene lost 4 bases and the J gene lost 7 bases, with 11 bases spanning the gap. The CDR3 nucleotides are TGTGCCTGGACCGGCCAGGGGAATTCACCCCTCCACTTT. As protein: CAWTGQGNSPLHF.

This chain links TRBV28 with TRBJ2-7; 11 bases are a match to TRBD1. CDR1 and CDR2 from the germline V gene are MDHEN and SYDVKM. This CDR3 comprises 14 residues. Trimming removed 5 bases from V and 6 bases from J; junction bases left unmatched: 6. As DNA, the CDR3 is TGTGCCAGCAGTCGGACAGGGGGCAAGGGCGAGCAGTACTTC. This gives the protein CASSRTGGKGEQYF.

This clone was seen once. The V and J genes are TRBV6-1 and TRBJ1-1; D unresolved. Deletions cut 2 bases from V and 6 bases from J, with 10 bases between. Per the germline V gene, CDR1 is MNHNS and CDR2 is SASEGT. The CDR3 length is 13 residues. The CDR3 nucleotides read TGTGCCAGCAGTGAAAACGGTTTCTCTGAAGCTTTCTTT. Translated, it gives CASSENGFSEAFF.

Here the CDR3 reads CATSDSSAQGSRGYTF. The CDR3 DNA reads as TGTGCCACCAGTGATTCTTCCGCCCAGGGGTCACGGGGCTACACCTTC. The chain employs TRBV24-1 and TRBJ1-2, with a weak D call TRBD1 (6 bases). Germline CDR1 and CDR2: KGHDR and SFDVKD. Trimming cost V 2 bases and J 8 bases, with 20 bases left between them. The CDR3 has 16 residues.

Relative to its sample, this clone is medium-sized. V is TRBV14 and J is TRBJ2-3; TRBD2 agrees at 8 bases. CDR1 and CDR2 (germline): SGHDN, FVKESK. The CDR3 covers 15 residues. With 5 bases clipped from V and 5 bases from J, the junction kept 9 bases outside the gene matches. CDR3 in amino acids: CASSSSGGPEDTQYF. In nucleotides, the CDR3 is TGTGCCAGCAGCTCATCGGGGGGGCCGGAAGATACGCAGTATTTT.

The rearrangement links TRBV6-5 to TRBJ2-3, with 10 bases that match TRBD2. CDR1 is MNHEY and CDR2 is SVGAGI in the germline V gene. The J segment lost 6 bases and the V segment lost 0 bases, leaving 6 bases of the junction unmatched. The CDR3 sequence is 16 residues long. The CDR3 DNA reads TGTGCCAGCAGTTACTCAGCGGGGGGGCCGGGGGATACGCAGTATTTT. Its protein is CASSYSAGGPGDTQYF.

The chain employs TRBV5-5 and TRBJ1-2, with 10 bases that match TRBD1. V was pared by 4 bases and J by 7 bases, with 7 bases of the junction left unmatched. The CDR3 is 14 amino acids. Germline CDR1 SGHKS, CDR2 YYEKEE (reference sequence). CDR3 DNA sequence: TGTGCCAGCAGCCCCCTCGACAGGGGGCTTGGCTACACCTTC. This gives the protein CASSPLDRGLGYTF.

This sequence joins TRBV24-1 and TRBJ2-3, with 9 nucleotides matching TRBD1. Trimming took 2 bases from V and 2 from J; bases not matched to a gene: 4. Per the germline V gene, CDR1 is KGHDR and CDR2 is SFDVKD. This CDR3 comprises 16 residues. CDR3 in DNA: TGTGCCACCAGTGATTCTGGACAGGGGAACACAGATACGCAGTATTTT. Translated, it gives CATSDSGQGNTDTQYF.

The CDR3: CASSLDPYGYTF. The CDR3 DNA follows: TGTGCCAGCAGCTTGGACCCTTATGGCTACACCTTC. The chain is built from TRBV5-5 and TRBJ1-2; unclear D gene. Trimming stripped 0 bases from V and 5 bases from J, with 5 bases between. This CDR3 has 12 residues. Germline values: CDR1 SGHKS, CDR2 YYEKEE (reference sequence).

The J gene is TRBJ1-1, the V gene TRBV28; no clear D gene. CDR3 length equals 14 residues. Looked up from germline, CDR1 is MDHEN and CDR2 is SYDVKM. The V end lost 5 bases, the J end lost 1 base, and 11 bases lay between the germline ends. The CDR3 spells CASSDLQENTEAFF. The CDR3 DNA reads TGTGCCAGCAGTGACTTACAAGAGAACACTGAAGCTTTCTTT.

As for this clone: This same CDR3 is encoded by further DNA sequences in the sample. J is TRBJ2-2 and V is TRBV5-1; 11 bases line up with TRBD1. Germline lookup yields CDR1 SGHRS and CDR2 YFSETQ. The CDR3 is 17 residues long. Trimming took 3 bases from V and 4 from J; bases not matched to a gene: 8. The CDR3 spells CASSWGTGGFITGELFF. The CDR3 DNA reads as TGCGCCAGCAGCTGGGGGACAGGGGGGTTCATCACCGGGGAGCTGTTTTTT.

This chain joins TRBV10-3 and TRBJ1-1, with D hard to call. Trimming cost V 6 bases and J 7 bases, with 15 bases left between them. CDR1 and CDR2 from the germline V gene are ENHRY and SYGVKD. The CDR3 length is 13 residues. The CDR3 coding sequence is TGTGCCATCAGAATAGTGGCAGGCGGTGAAGCTTTCTTT. Translating it yields CAIRIVAGGEAFF.

This clone was seen just once. This chain links TRBV3-1 (or the pseudogene TRBV3-2) with TRBJ2-3; TRBD1 might be the D (6 bases). This CDR3 region has 17 residues. V was cut by 6 bases and J by 2 bases, with 21 bases left in between. The germline gives CDR1 LGHDT, CDR2 YNNKEL (reference sequence). The CDR3 coding sequence is TGTGCCAGCAGTCTCATATCAGGGGTGGGTCCCACAGATACGCAGTATTTT. Protein: CASSLISGVGPTDTQYF.

The J gene is TRBJ2-2, the V gene TRBV5-6, with TRBD1 matching over 10 bases. V dropped 3 bases and J dropped 6; count of bases not matched to a gene: 5. The CDR3 runs 15 residues. Germline CDR1 is SGHDT and CDR2 is YYEEEE. The DNA for the CDR3 is TGTGCCAGCAGCTCCGGGACAGGGGTGGCCGGGGAGCTGTTTTTT. Translation: CASSSGTGVAGELFF.

The V and J genes are TRBV6-1 and TRBJ1-2; D is perhaps TRBD1 (5 bases). The germline V and J ends were trimmed by 0 bases and 4 bases, with 12 bases remaining between them. Germline CDR1 and CDR2: MNHNS and SASEGT. The CDR3 is 15 residues long. CDR3 sequence: CASSEARGGPYGYTF. The CDR3 bases are TGTGCCAGCAGTGAAGCACGGGGGGGTCCCTATGGCTACACCTTC.

The chain uses TRBV24-1 and TRBJ2-3, with D perhaps TRBD1 (5 bases). Germline CDR1 is KGHDR and CDR2 is SFDVKD. This CDR3 comprises 12 residues. V was cut by 5 bases and J by 4 bases, with 6 bases left in between. Written as DNA, the CDR3 is TGTGCCACCAGTGTACAGGCAGATACGCAGTATTTT. As protein: CATSVQADTQYF.

This chain joins TRBV19 and TRBJ2-5, with D possibly matching TRBD1 (6 bases). V lost 3 bases, J lost 6 bases, and 17 bases lay in between. This CDR3 has 15 residues. Germline-derived CDR1 and CDR2 are LNHDA and SQIVND (reference sequence). CDR3 DNA sequence: TGTGCCAGTAGTATTTCCCTGGGGGCAACGAAGACCCAGTACTTC. Translation gives CASSISLGATKTQYF.

V gene TRBV6-5 combines with J gene TRBJ2-7; D ambiguous. V lost 7 bases to trimming and J lost 0 bases, with 13 bases between them. The CDR3 runs to 14 residues. The germline V gene encodes CDR1 MNHEY and CDR2 SVGAGI. The CDR3 region has the DNA TGTGCCAGCAAGGAAATCCTCCTCTCCTACGAGCAGTACTTC. Its translation: CASKEILLSYEQYF.